This T cell receptor beta chain stems from a study of T cell repertoires in cytomegalovirus infection. Study summary: HLA-B-restricted CMV epitopes that are well studied were used alongside recently identified HLA-C-restricted ones. CMV infection together with matching HLA type was indicated by public TCR beta signatures.

This clonotype occurred a few times. Its antigen is undetermined. One entry per CDR3 protein, called by TCRdb with MiXCR from the reads. The table has roughly 78,000 distinct CDR3 sequences, around 37% seen once. CDR3 length: 17 residues. V was shortened by 5 bases and J by 4 bases, with 21 bases between the two germline ends. Germline V gives CDR1 LNHDA, CDR2 SQIVND (reference sequence). Findings of the study overall: Clonotypes of TCR beta that were HLA-C-restricted and CMV-specific dominated the ex vivo response.

The chain is built from TRBV19 and TRBJ2-1, with a tentative D call TRBD1 (5 bases). This TCR came from a human donor in good health (CMV status not recorded). Some clones in this sample may be carry-over from other donors' samples. Specimen: CD8+ T cells from cultured PBMCs, collected from culture after CMV antigen stimulation. In DNA, the CDR3 is TGTGCCAGTAGTCGGACAACGGCGACGGGTCCGTACAATGAGCAGTTCTTC. Protein product: CASSRTTATGPYNEQFF.